This TCR beta chain was recorded in a study of regulatory T cells in long-lasting Graves disease (dated by TCRdb to the early 2020s). Background on the whole study: To count as having persistent Graves' disease, a patient had to have received antithyroid drug treatment for over 5 years with TSH receptor autoantibodies remaining persistently positive. Persistent Graves' disease patients were compared with newly diagnosed Graves' disease patients by peripheral blood TCR sequencing and RNA sequencing. The study took place in China and was registered as a clinical trial. A total of 35 or so samples were covered by TCR sequencing, comprising some 13 persistent and about 20 newly diagnosed Graves' disease patients. Antithyroid drugs had been taken for around 9.8 years on average by persistent Graves' disease patients in the clinical cohort. Broader findings and caveats from the paper: Persistent disease showed preferential use of TRBV28, TRBJ1-2 and TRBJ2-5, whereas newly diagnosed disease favored TRBV20-1 and TRBJ2-1. Compared with newly diagnosed patients, patients with persistent Graves' disease had lower TCR Shannon entropy and fewer highly expanded clones, which suggests clonal expansion. More public clonotypes were shared among persistent patients (roughly 3,000) than among newly diagnosed patients (roughly 1,000). Only peripheral blood was studied, because thyroid tissue, the primary lesion, was inaccessible. The authors acknowledged the small sample size as a limitation that may reduce accuracy. Sequencing and analysis were limited to the TCR beta chain.

The time point label here, explained by the study, means: persistent/refractory GD, antithyroid drugs over 5 years with positive TRAb. For both TCR sequencing and RNA sequencing, RNA was extracted from PBMCs in TRIzol. The diagnosis of Graves' disease was made according to American Thyroid Association guidelines. The patients came from an endocrinology department in Xi'an, China. Each patient gave 7 to 9.5 milliliters of peripheral blood, collected in an EDTA anticoagulant tube. Ficoll Paque Plus density gradient separation was used to isolate PBMCs, and no additional T cell sorting was done. An Agilent 2100 Bioanalyzer and agarose gel were used to assess RNA quality, and a NanoDrop 2000 was used to measure RNA concentration. To prepare the library, multiplex PCR was applied. Instrument on record: Illumina HiSeq 4000. To build TCR beta libraries, CDR3 regions were amplified by Arm-PCR using iRepertoire HTBI primers. PCR products were gel purified before sequencing. The paper's processing steps were these. Gene usage analysis of CDR3 amino acid clonotypes used the approximately 62 TRBV and fewer than 15 TRBJ segments found across samples. COPE and FqMerger were used to merge the filtered high-quality paired reads into contigs. BLAST was used to align contigs to IMGT TRBV, TRBD and TRBJ reference genes, and CDR3 was defined according to IMGT. Any clonotype with a frequency above 0.1% was counted as a highly expanded clone. Shannon entropy served as the measure of repertoire diversity, while the Gini coefficient captured V-J evenness. A clonotype found in more than one individual was treated as public. TCRdb itself trimmed the public reads at Q25 with fastp, ran MiXCR and retained productive beta chains. For every CDR3 protein sequence, its rows merge into one entry that carries the most common genes and DNA. These V and J calls are TCRdb output, not the study's own analysis. This sample comprises over 450,000 distinct CDR3 sequences, approximately 21% of them detected only once. The top ten clonotypes cover around 7% of the sample.

This clonotype appeared a single time. The antigen this receptor binds is unknown. No per-base quality is available; no much larger clone lies one base away. Weak support is all one read offers. The CDR3, cysteine through phenylalanine, is 14 amino acids long. The sequence is cut down to CDR3 DNA, 42 bases in frame from base 1. Via the germline V gene (reference sequence), CDR1 is LNHDA and CDR2 SQIVND. Relative to germline, V is 6 bases shorter and J is 4 bases shorter, with 16 bases between their ends. This sequence originates from a female donor with Graves disease. This specimen was peripheral blood mononuclear cells (PBMCs), taken when the disease was refractory, from a patient treated with antithyroid drugs. The V and J genes are TRBV19 and TRBJ2-7; perhaps TRBD2 is the D gene, with 5 bases matching. The nucleotides are TGTGCCAGTAGCCCTGGAGGAGCAGGTTACGAGCAGTACTTC. This yields the protein CASSPGGAGYEQYF. The variable domain in full, with residues beyond the CDR3 obtained from the reference TRBV19 and TRBJ2-7 genes, is DGGITQSPKYLFRKEGQNVTLSCEQNLNHDAMYWYRQDPGQGLRLIYYSQIVNDFQKGDIAEGYSVSREKKESFPLTVTSAQKNPTAFYLCASSPGGAGYEQYFGPGTRLTVT.